The rows below give T cell receptor beta chains drawn from one sample of a study of human thymus T cells. The protocol was immunoSEQ multiplex PCR, while the TCRdb copy is restricted to in-frame clones and leaves out a portion. The sample includes around 130,000 clones, around 94% of them seen just once. The specimen sequenced was thymus tissue. The source of these receptors is a boy under two years old with a congenital heart defect but otherwise immunologically healthy. CDR3s include the opening cysteine and the closing phenylalanine or tryptophan. A D gene is named only where the DNA matches it firmly. Clone size is shown for a subset of rows, as once, few, many or a class of expanded clone.

v_call,d_call,clone_size,j_call,cdr3_nt,cdr3_aa
TRBV25-1,-,-,TRBJ2-3,TGTGCCAGCAGTGAATATATAAGGGGGGCTAAAGATACGCAGTATTTT,CASSEYIRGAKDTQYF
TRBV29-1,-,-,TRBJ2-3,TGCAGCGTTGAAGAGAAACAGAGTTCCTTCCCAGATACGCAGTATTTT,CSVEEKQSSFPDTQYF
TRBV6-5,TRBD1,once,TRBJ1-1,TGTGCCAGCAGTTACTCGACAGGGTACACTGAAGCTTTCTTT,CASSYSTGYTEAFF
TRBV19,TRBD1,-,TRBJ1-5,TGTGCCAGTAGTCCCCGGGACAGGAACCAGCCCCAGCATTTT,CASSPRDRNQPQHF
TRBV10-3,-,-,TRBJ2-7,TGTGCCATCAGTGAGAACCAGGGGAACGAGCAGTACTTC,CAISENQGNEQYF
TRBV7-2,TRBD2,-,TRBJ2-3,TGTGCCAGCAGCTCATGGACTAGCGGGGGGTCCTCCAACACAGATACGCAGTATTTT,CASSSWTSGGSSNTDTQYF
TRBV6-5,-,few,TRBJ1-1,TGTGCCAGCAGTTACATGCCCGGAAACACTGAAGCTTTCTTT,CASSYMPGNTEAFF
TRBV28,-,once,TRBJ2-3,TGTGCCAGCCTAGGTAGGACAGATACGCAGTATTTT,CASLGRTDTQYF
TRBV28,TRBD1,-,TRBJ1-3,TGTGCCAGCAGTTTACCCCTCAGGGGGGGAGGAAACACCATATATTTT,CASSLPLRGGGNTIYF
TRBV29-1,TRBD1,-,TRBJ1-1,TGCAGCGTTGATAGAGACAGGGAGCCCGAGGGGAACACTGAAGCTTTCTTT,CSVDRDREPEGNTEAFF
TRBV13,-,-,TRBJ2-1,TGTGCCAGCAGCTTAATTGGCGGGGACAATGAGCAGTTCTTC,CASSLIGGDNEQFF
TRBV4-3,-,-,TRBJ1-2,TGCGCCAGCAGACTCGACGAACACTATGGCTACACCTTC,CASRLDEHYGYTF
TRBV7-6,TRBD1,-,TRBJ1-2,TGTGCCAGCAGCCTCCTCCCGGCAGGGGGCGCAGGGTATGGCTACACCTTC,CASSLLPAGGAGYGYTF
TRBV11-2,TRBD2,-,TRBJ2-7,TGTGCCAGCAGCTTTCGGACTAGCGGGGACCCCAGCTCCTACGAGCAGTACTTC,CASSFRTSGDPSSYEQYF
TRBV10-2,-,-,TRBJ2-7,TGCGCCAGCGTTGGTAGACGGGGGACTTACGAGCAGTACTTC,CASVGRRGTYEQYF
TRBV5-6,TRBD2,-,TRBJ2-1,TGTGCCAGCAGCTCCTCCCGCCTGGGCGCGGGGGGCTCCTACAATGAGCAGTTCTTC,CASSSSRLGAGGSYNEQFF
TRBV4-3,TRBD2,-,TRBJ2-3,TGCGCCAGCAGCCAAGATCCGGAAGCGGGGGAGGTAGATACGCAGTATTTT,CASSQDPEAGEVDTQYF
TRBV11-3,-,-,TRBJ2-2,TGTGCCAGCAGCTTATCGAACACCGGGGAGCTGTTTTTT,CASSLSNTGELFF
TRBV7-2,-,-,TRBJ1-3,TGTGCCAGCAGCGTCAGGGGTGGTGGAAACACCATATATTTT,CASSVRGGGNTIYF
TRBV6-1,-,once,TRBJ1-1,TGTGCCAGCAGTGATCAGGGGTCGAACACTGAAGCTTTCTTT,CASSDQGSNTEAFF
TRBV5-1,TRBD1,-,TRBJ1-3,TGCGCCAGCAGCTATGGGACAGGGGAGAGAGACACCATATATTTT,CASSYGTGERDTIYF
TRBV9,-,-,TRBJ2-7,TGTGCCAGCAGCGCGCCCCAACCGGGACTTCCGTACTCCTACGAGCAGTACTTC,CASSAPQPGLPYSYEQYF
TRBV12-5,-,-,TRBJ1-1,TGTGCTAGTGGTTTGGTGGGGGGGACTGAAGCTTTCTTT,CASGLVGGTEAFF
TRBV4-3,-,-,TRBJ2-1,TGCGCCAGCAGCCAAGTCTCGGGTAGTGGCTCCTACAATGAGCAGTTCTTC,CASSQVSGSGSYNEQFF
TRBV4-3,TRBD2,-,TRBJ2-3,TGCGCCAGCAGCCGTTCGACTAGCGGGGGGAGAGATACGCAGTATTTT,CASSRSTSGGRDTQYF
TRBV6-1,-,-,TRBJ1-1,TGTGCCAGCAGTTCCGCCACTGAAGCTTTCTTT,CASSSATEAFF
TRBV15,-,-,TRBJ1-5,TGTGCCACCAGCAGAGGAGTAGGCCGGCCGGGCAATCAGCCCCAGCATTTT,CATSRGVGRPGNQPQHF
TRBV2,-,-,TRBJ1-2,TGTGCCAGCGGTGCTTGGTTGCCGCATGGCTACACCTTC,CASGAWLPHGYTF
TRBV4-1,-,once,TRBJ1-1,TGCGCCAGCAGCCTGGGGGGGGGTAACACTGAAGCTTTCTTT,CASSLGGGNTEAFF
TRBV10-3,-,-,TRBJ2-7,TGTGCCATCAGCTTAACAGTCAAGAGCTCCTACGAGCAGTACTTC,CAISLTVKSSYEQYF
TRBV4-3,TRBD1,-,TRBJ2-3,TGCGCCAGCAGCCAAGATCTTGCAGGGGGCGCACAGGATACGCAGTATTTT,CASSQDLAGGAQDTQYF
TRBV5-1,-,-,TRBJ2-7,TGCGCCAGCAGCGGGGGACACCTGAGCTCCTACGAGCAGTACTTC,CASSGGHLSSYEQYF
TRBV28,TRBD1,-,TRBJ1-1,TGTGCCAGCAGTTCGGGACAGATTAGGGAAGCTTTCTTT,CASSSGQIREAFF
TRBV7-2,TRBD1,-,TRBJ1-6,TGTGCCAGCAGCTTAGGGTCAGGGGGCAATTCACCCCTCCACTTT,CASSLGSGGNSPLHF
TRBV28,-,-,TRBJ1-1,TGTGCCAGCACCAAAAGGTGTGGCGGGGGTGAAGCTTTCTTT,CASTKRCGGGEAFF
TRBV2,-,once,TRBJ1-4,TGTGCCAGCAGTGAAAAGGACAGTGCAACTAATGAAAAACTGTTTTTT,CASSEKDSATNEKLFF
TRBV11-2,-,few,TRBJ1-3,TGTGCCAGCAGCTTATTCGGACAGAGCTCTGGAAACACCATATATTTT,CASSLFGQSSGNTIYF
TRBV6-4,TRBD1,-,TRBJ1-6,TGTGCCAGCAGTGAAAACCACAGGGGGAAGTCACCCCTCCACTTT,CASSENHRGKSPLHF
TRBV4-2,-,-,TRBJ2-5,TGTGCCAGCAGCCAAGACCCAACAGAAACCCAAGAGACCCAGTACTTC,CASSQDPTETQETQYF
TRBV4-2,TRBD2,-,TRBJ2-1,TGTGCCAGCAGCCAAGTGGGACTAGCAAACTACAATGAGCAGTTCTTC,CASSQVGLANYNEQFF
TRBV28,TRBD1,-,TRBJ1-1,TGTGCCAGCCTTGGGACAGGGGGTACGGGTGATCCCATGAACACTGAAGCTTTCTTT,CASLGTGGTGDPMNTEAFF
TRBV7-9,-,-,TRBJ1-4,TGTGCCAGCAGCGAACAGGGAGGAGAAAAACTGTTTTTT,CASSEQGGEKLFF
TRBV5-1,TRBD1,-,TRBJ2-3,TGCGCCAGCATCCCGGGACAGGGAACAGATACGCAGTATTTT,CASIPGQGTDTQYF
TRBV27,TRBD1,-,TRBJ2-6,TGTGCCAGCAGTCCCCGGGACAGGGCAATCTCTGGGGCCAACGTCCTGACTTTC,CASSPRDRAISGANVLTF
TRBV20-1,-,-,TRBJ2-3,TGCAGTGCTAACTTAGCTGATACGCAGTATTTT,CSANLADTQYF
TRBV19,-,-,TRBJ1-3,TGTGCCAGTAGTATTTCTTCCGGAAACACCATATATTTT,CASSISSGNTIYF
TRBV19,-,-,TRBJ1-5,TGTGCCAGTAGTTTGGGGACAAGACCCGGTGCTTCACATTTT,CASSLGTRPGASHF
TRBV6-5,TRBD1,-,TRBJ1-4,TGTGCCAGCAGTTGGTCCGGACAGGGCTATGAAAAACTGTTTTTT,CASSWSGQGYEKLFF
TRBV5-1,-,-,TRBJ1-1,TGCGCCAGCAGCTTGGGTCAGGACAACACTGAAGCTTTCTTT,CASSLGQDNTEAFF
TRBV9,-,-,TRBJ2-3,TGTGCCAGCAGCAAAAGAGACAGCACAGATACGCAGTATTTT,CASSKRDSTDTQYF
TRBV5-1,TRBD1,-,TRBJ1-1,TGCGCCAGCAGCCGCGGCAGGGGGTTTGAACAAGCTTTCTTT,CASSRGRGFEQAFF
TRBV14,-,-,TRBJ1-3,TGTGCCAGCAGCGAACGTAGGGGCACCATATATTTT,CASSERRGTIYF
TRBV18,-,-,TRBJ2-3,TGTGCCAGCTCACCACCTCGGCGGACTCTGTTGGGGGATACGCAGTATTTT,CASSPPRRTLLGDTQYF